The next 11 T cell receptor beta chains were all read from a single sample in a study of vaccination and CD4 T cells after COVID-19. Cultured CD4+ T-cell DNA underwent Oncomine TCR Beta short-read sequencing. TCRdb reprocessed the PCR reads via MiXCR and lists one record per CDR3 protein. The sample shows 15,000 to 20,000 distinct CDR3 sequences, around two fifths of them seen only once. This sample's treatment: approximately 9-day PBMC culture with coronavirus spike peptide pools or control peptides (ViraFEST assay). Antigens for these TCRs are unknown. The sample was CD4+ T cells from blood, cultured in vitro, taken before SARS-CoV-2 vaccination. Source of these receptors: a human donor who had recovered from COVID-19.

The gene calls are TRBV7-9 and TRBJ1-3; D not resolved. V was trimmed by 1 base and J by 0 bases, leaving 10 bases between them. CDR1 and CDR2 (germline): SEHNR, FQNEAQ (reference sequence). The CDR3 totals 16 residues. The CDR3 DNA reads TGTGCCAGCAGCTTAGTGCGGGGTTACTCTGGAAACACCATATATTTT. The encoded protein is CASSLVRGYSGNTIYF.

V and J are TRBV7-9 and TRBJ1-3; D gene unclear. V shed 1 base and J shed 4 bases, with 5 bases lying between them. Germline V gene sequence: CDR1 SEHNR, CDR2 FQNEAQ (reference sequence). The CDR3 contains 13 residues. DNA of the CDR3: TGTGCCAGCAGCTTAGACGCCGGAAACACCATATATTTT. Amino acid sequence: CASSLDAGNTIYF.

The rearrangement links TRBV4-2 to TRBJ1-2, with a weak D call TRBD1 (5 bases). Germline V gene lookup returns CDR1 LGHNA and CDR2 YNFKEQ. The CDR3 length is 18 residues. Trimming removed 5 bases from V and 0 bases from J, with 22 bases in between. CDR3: CASSSSIGSTVTNYGYTF. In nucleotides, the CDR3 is TGTGCCAGCAGCTCGTCCATAGGTTCGACAGTTACTAACTATGGCTACACCTTC.

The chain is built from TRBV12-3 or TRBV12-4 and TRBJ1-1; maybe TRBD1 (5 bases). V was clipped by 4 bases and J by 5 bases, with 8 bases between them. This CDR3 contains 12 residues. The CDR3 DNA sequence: TGTGCCAGCAGTTCCAGGGATACTGAAGCTTTCTTT. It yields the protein CASSSRDTEAFF.

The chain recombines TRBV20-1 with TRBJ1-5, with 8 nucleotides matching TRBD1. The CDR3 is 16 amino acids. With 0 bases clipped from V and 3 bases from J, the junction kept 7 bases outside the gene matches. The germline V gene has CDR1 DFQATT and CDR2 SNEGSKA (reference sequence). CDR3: CSARDHRGSDNQPQHF. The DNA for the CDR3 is TGCAGTGCTAGAGACCACAGGGGGTCCGACAATCAGCCCCAGCATTTT.

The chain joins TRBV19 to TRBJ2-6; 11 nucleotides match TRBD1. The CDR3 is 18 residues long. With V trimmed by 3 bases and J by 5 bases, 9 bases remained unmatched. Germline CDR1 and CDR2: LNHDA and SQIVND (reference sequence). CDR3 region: CASSIPGQGVRWANVLTF. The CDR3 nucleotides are TGTGCCAGTAGTATTCCGGGACAGGGGGTGAGATGGGCCAACGTCCTGACTTTC.

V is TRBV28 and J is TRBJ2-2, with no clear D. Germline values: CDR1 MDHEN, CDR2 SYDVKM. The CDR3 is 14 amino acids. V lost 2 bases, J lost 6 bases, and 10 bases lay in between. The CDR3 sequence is CASSLLLGSGELFF. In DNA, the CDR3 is TGTGCCAGCAGTTTACTCCTAGGATCCGGGGAGCTGTTTTTT.

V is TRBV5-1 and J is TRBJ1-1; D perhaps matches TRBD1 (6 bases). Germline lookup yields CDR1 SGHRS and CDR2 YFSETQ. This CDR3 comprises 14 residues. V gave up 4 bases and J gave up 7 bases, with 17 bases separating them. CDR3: CASSVGDRLSEAFF. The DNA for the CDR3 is TGCGCCAGCAGCGTCGGTGACAGGCTAAGTGAAGCTTTCTTT.

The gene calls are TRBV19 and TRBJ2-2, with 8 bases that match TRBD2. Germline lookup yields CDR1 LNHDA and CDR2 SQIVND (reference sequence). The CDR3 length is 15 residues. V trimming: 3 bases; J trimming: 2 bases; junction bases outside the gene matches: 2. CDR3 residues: CASSILAGNTGELFF. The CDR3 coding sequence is TGTGCCAGTAGTATTTTAGCGGGAAACACCGGGGAGCTGTTTTTT.

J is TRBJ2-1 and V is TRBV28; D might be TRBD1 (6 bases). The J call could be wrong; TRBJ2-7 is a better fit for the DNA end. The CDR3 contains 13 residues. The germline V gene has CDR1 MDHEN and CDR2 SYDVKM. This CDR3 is CASTPGAPPEQYF. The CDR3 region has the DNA TGTGCCAGCACCCCAGGGGCCCCCCCCGAGCAGTACTTC.

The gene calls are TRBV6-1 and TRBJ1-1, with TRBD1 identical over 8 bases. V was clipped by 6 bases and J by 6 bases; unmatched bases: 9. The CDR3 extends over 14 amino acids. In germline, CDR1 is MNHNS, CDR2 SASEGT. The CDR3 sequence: CASSRETGEAEAFF. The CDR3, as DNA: TGTGCCAGCAGCCGAGAGACAGGGGAGGCTGAAGCTTTCTTT.